This TCR beta chain was found in a study of identical twins listed by TCRdb under 2016. Turning to the overall study: TCR alpha and beta repertoires from monozygotic twins, unrelated adults of various ages and cord blood were deep-sequenced to test whether fetal clonotypes persist. Replicate twin experiments were performed at different times using different library preparation protocols to rule out contamination. Broad study findings and their caveats: Recombination models systematically underestimated out-of-frame TCR alpha sharing in monozygotic twins but agreed with sharing between unrelated individuals. Abundant cord blood beta clonotypes carried fewer insertions; young adult naive repertoires showed a weaker similar trend, while memory repertoires showed none. A weaker excess of twin sharing was found in beta out-of-frame sequences because the signal-to-noise ratio was lowered by fewer shared sequences. Because the same donors could not be followed over many years, the conclusions relied on cross-sectional statistical analysis. Compared with coincidental sharing between unrelated individuals, an excess of low generation-probability sequences was observed among out-of-frame TCR alpha sequences shared between twins. Invariant T cells such as MAIT and iNKT could partly confound zero-insertion analyses, though diverse VJ usage argued against this for most clonotypes.

Every donor was a healthy Caucasian. Miltenyi CD45RO+ enrichment and human naive T-cell isolation kits were used to isolate memory (CD45RO+) and naive T cells from PBMC. As to this clonotype: No cognate antigen has been identified for it. No quality values exist for individual bases; no much larger clone is one base distant.

Library preparation used 5' RACE. Sequencing relied on an Illumina HiSeq 2000. Template switching added a universal primer binding site, and the final cDNA carried a unique molecular identifier that allowed TCR cDNA molecules to be counted accurately. Specific primers in the conserved constant-segment region were used to synthesize first-strand cDNA for TCR alpha and beta chains. To control for contamination, each cDNA library was double barcoded with a SMART-Mk sample barcode plus Illumina barcodes. TruSeq adapter sequences along with Illumina sample barcodes were introduced in two successive PCR steps. TCR alpha and beta cDNA libraries were sequenced on the Illumina HiSeq platform with custom primers. Regarding the original processing steps: Raw reads were processed with MiGEC to extract unique molecular identifiers, and MiXCR was used to determine CDR3 positions. Recombination models were inferred per individual with the repgenHMM and IGoR tools using an EM algorithm. Shared clonotypes were analyzed with the tcR package in R, and sharing was normalized by the product of cloneset sizes. To study raw recombination free of thymic and clonal selection effects, out-of-frame nonproductive sequences were analyzed. TCRdb reworked the public reads: Q25 trimming with fastp, MiXCR clone assembly, productive beta chains retained. Each CDR3 protein gets just one entry, which takes the most common genes and DNA from the rows behind it. The V and J calls here are based on TCRdb, not the publication. Here the sample has about 150,000 distinct CDR3 sequences; under 4.5% occur a single time. Jointly, the top ten make up around 8.1% of the sample.

The TCR originated in a young man in good health. The sequenced material came from memory T cells sorted from blood. What the cell subset or site label conveys for this sample: CD45RO+ enriched T cells.

The DNA sequence is TGTGCCAGCAGCCAAAGGACAGCCACCGGGGAGCTGTTTTTT. It codes for CASSQRTATGELFF. The chain is made from TRBV5-8 and TRBJ2-2; the best D guess is TRBD1, with 6 bases matching. From the germline V gene, CDR1 is SGHTS and CDR2 is YDEGEE. From the cysteine up to the phenylalanine, the CDR3 has a length of 14 residues. Of the read, only the CDR3 DNA is kept; its 42 bases are in frame from base 1. Cut back by 4 bases and 4 bases, the V and J ends lie 11 bases apart. The entire variable domain, with the stretches around the CDR3 drawn from the reference TRBV5-8 and TRBJ2-2 proteins, is EAGVTQSPTHLIKTRGQQATLRCSPISGHTSVYWYQQALGLGLQFLLWYDEGEERNRGNFPPRFSGRQFPNYSSELNVNALELEDSALYLCASSQRTATGELFFGEGSRLTVL.